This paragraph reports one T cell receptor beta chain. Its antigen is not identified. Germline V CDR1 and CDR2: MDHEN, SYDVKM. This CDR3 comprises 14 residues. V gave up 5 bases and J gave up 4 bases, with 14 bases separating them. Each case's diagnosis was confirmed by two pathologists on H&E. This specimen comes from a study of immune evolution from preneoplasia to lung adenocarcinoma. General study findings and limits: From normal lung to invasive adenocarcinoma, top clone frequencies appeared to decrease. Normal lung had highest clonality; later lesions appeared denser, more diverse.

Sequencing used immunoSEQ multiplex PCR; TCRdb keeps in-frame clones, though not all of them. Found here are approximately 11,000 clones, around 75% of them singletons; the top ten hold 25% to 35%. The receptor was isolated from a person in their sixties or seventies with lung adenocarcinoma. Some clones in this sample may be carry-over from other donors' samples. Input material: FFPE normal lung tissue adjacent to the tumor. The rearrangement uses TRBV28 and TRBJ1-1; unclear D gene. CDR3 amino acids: CASSPTLEGTEAFF. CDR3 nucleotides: TGTGCCAGCAGTCCCACGTTGGAAGGCACTGAAGCTTTCTTT.